The 5 T cell receptor beta chains in this list originate from one sample, sequenced in a study of blood T cells in healthy people across ages. A second about 7 to 11 cycle PCR used barcoded and J-beta primers. TCRdb re-called the 5' RACE reads through MiXCR, storing one row per CDR3 protein. The table shows some 640,000 distinct CDR3 sequences, with approximately 30% occurring only once. Sequences were obtained from blood. The receptors derive from a woman over 75 in good health.

The table lists this clonotype with a count of one. The chain carries TRBV20-1 and TRBJ1-1; weak D call: TRBD1 (5 bases). This CDR3 region has 13 residues. Trimming cost V 4 bases and J 6 bases, with 15 bases left between them. The germline CDR1 and CDR2 sequences are DFQATT and SNEGSKA (reference sequence). The DNA for the CDR3 is TGCAGTGCTACTGGGAACGGGGCGGCTGAAGCTTTCTTT. Amino acid sequence: CSATGNGAAEAFF.

This clonotype has at least ten counts. The chain combines TRBV12-3 or TRBV12-4 with TRBJ2-1; TRBD1 aligns across 7 bases. This CDR3 has 13 amino acids. With 7 bases clipped from V and 5 bases from J, the junction kept 5 bases outside the gene matches. Written as DNA, the CDR3 is TGTGCCAGCAACCGGGACAGCGACAATGAGCAGTTCTTC. This sequence encodes CASNRDSDNEQFF.

The chain links TRBV5-4 to TRBJ2-5; D gene unclear. The CDR3 consists of 15 residues. CDR1 and CDR2 from the germline V gene are SGHNT and YYREEE (reference sequence). The V end lost 0 bases, the J end lost 1 base, and 10 bases lay between the germline ends. This chain's CDR3 is CASSLASVSQETQYF. CDR3 in DNA: TGTGCCAGCAGCTTGGCTTCAGTGAGCCAAGAGACCCAGTACTTC.

This clonotype appeared a few times. This may stem from a read error, because a much larger clone lies one nucleotide away. V is TRBV7-3 and J is TRBJ2-1, with D possibly being TRBD1 or TRBD2 (5 bases each). The J call may be incorrect, as the DNA end agrees better with TRBJ2-7. This CDR3 comprises 14 residues. Germline CDR1 SGHTA, CDR2 FQGTGA. The CDR3 DNA follows: TGTGCCAGCAGGGGGGATGTCTCCTACAATGAGCAGTACTTC. This sequence encodes CASRGDVSYNEQYF.

V is TRBV6-5 and J is TRBJ1-4; 7 positions match TRBD1. The CDR3 has 15 amino acids. With V trimmed by 6 bases and J by 8 bases, 12 bases remained unmatched. Germline V gives CDR1 MNHEY, CDR2 SVGAGI. CDR3 amino acids: CASRGQAIVGEKLFF. The CDR3 coding sequence is TGTGCCAGCAGAGGACAGGCGATTGTAGGGGAAAAACTGTTTTTT.